Listed below are T cell receptor beta chains from one sample, sequenced in a study of shared clonotypes between healthy human individuals. The table came from immunoSEQ multiplex PCR; TCRdb's copy has only in-frame clones and leaves some out. The table shows 950,000 to 1,300,000 clones, with under 80% occurring only once. The sample was memory CD4+ T cells sorted from blood. These receptor sequences come from a young man in good health. CDR3s include the opening cysteine and the closing phenylalanine or tryptophan. D genes are given only for firm matches. Rows may omit the clone size; those that give it use once, few, many or a size class.

v_gene	d_gene	j_gene	abundance	CDR3aa	CDR3nt
TRBV4-3	.	TRBJ2-2	.	CASSQGSERTYGELFF	TGCGCCAGCAGCCAAGGAAGTGAGCGGACCTACGGGGAGCTGTTTTTT
TRBV19	.	TRBJ2-1	.	CASTPGTPNEQFF	TGTGCCAGTACCCCGGGGACTCCCAATGAGCAGTTCTTC
TRBV7-2	.	TRBJ2-3	.	CASSLVSRGTTPDTQYF	TGTGCCAGCAGCTTAGTATCCCGGGGCACCACACCAGATACGCAGTATTTT
TRBV9	.	TRBJ2-1	.	CASSVATSNEQFF	TGTGCCAGCAGCGTAGCCACCAGCAATGAGCAGTTCTTC
TRBV7-7	.	TRBJ2-5	.	CASSLMGGRQETQYF	TGTGCTAGCAGCTTAATGGGGGGCCGGCAAGAGACCCAGTACTTC
TRBV20-1	.	TRBJ2-7	.	CSASPGDEQYF	TGCAGTGCTAGCCCGGGGGACGAGCAGTACTTC
TRBV18	.	TRBJ2-7	.	CASSQGPRGYEQYF	TGTGCCAGCTCACAGGGACCCCGGGGCTACGAGCAGTACTTC
TRBV19	TRBD2	TRBJ2-1	.	CASSFTSGVYEQFF	TGTGCCAGTAGTTTCACTAGCGGAGTGTATGAGCAGTTCTTC
TRBV5-1	TRBD2	TRBJ2-1	once	CASSQLSGGYNEQFF	TGCGCCAGCAGCCAACTAAGCGGGGGCTACAATGAGCAGTTCTTC
TRBV19	TRBD2	TRBJ2-3	.	CASSIVGGPTDTQYF	TGTGCCAGTAGTATCGTGGGAGGGCCAACAGATACGCAGTATTTT
TRBV7-2	.	TRBJ1-3	once	CASSLGSSGNTIYF	TGTGCCAGCAGCCTCGGTAGCTCTGGAAACACCATATATTTT
TRBV6-1	.	TRBJ1-5	.	CASSEAGTRGGQPQHF	TGTGCCAGCAGTGAAGCGGGGACCCGGGGAGGTCAGCCCCAGCATTTT
TRBV20-1	.	TRBJ2-7	.	CSAKQGYEQYF	TGCAGTGCAAAACAGGGCTACGAGCAGTACTTC
TRBV19	TRBD2	TRBJ2-7	.	CARGRTGGSYEQYF	TGTGCCAGGGGTCGAACCGGGGGGTCGTACGAGCAGTACTTC
TRBV6-5	.	TRBJ1-2	.	CASSGPGGRAGYTF	TGTGCCAGCAGCGGACCTGGGGGCCGCGCTGGCTACACCTTC
TRBV27	.	TRBJ1-4	.	CASSPRQDNEKLFF	TGTGCCAGCAGTCCCCGACAGGATAATGAAAAACTGTTTTTT
TRBV15	TRBD1	TRBJ1-2	few	CATSRGTGEFYGYTF	TGTGCCACCAGCAGGGGGACAGGGGAGTTCTATGGCTACACCTTC
TRBV30	.	TRBJ1-6	few	CAWSDDGGVNSPLHF	TGTGCCTGGAGTGACGATGGAGGGGTGAATTCACCCCTCCACTTT
TRBV10-3	TRBD2	TRBJ2-5	.	CAISVSGRGQETQYF	TGTGCCATCAGTGTAAGCGGGAGAGGACAAGAGACCCAGTACTTC
TRBV11-1	.	TRBJ2-3	.	CASSSLGLTTSTDTQYF	TGTGCCAGCAGCTCACTGGGACTTACTACTAGCACAGATACGCAGTATTTT
TRBV5-4	TRBD2	TRBJ2-3	.	CASSLALAGGTDTQYF	TGTGCCAGCAGCTTGGCCCTGGCGGGGGGCACAGATACGCAGTATTTT
TRBV6-1	TRBD1	TRBJ2-4	once	CASSEALAGTGGTKNIQYF	TGTGCCAGCAGTGAAGCCCTAGCTGGGACAGGGGGGACCAAAAACATTCAGTACTTC
TRBV5-4	.	TRBJ1-2	.	CASRSVELGYTF	TGTGCCAGCAGGTCGGTTGAACTGGGCTACACCTTC
TRBV2	TRBD1	TRBJ2-5	.	CASSDSPGQQETQYF	TGTGCCAGCAGTGATTCACCGGGACAGCAAGAGACCCAGTACTTC
TRBV18	.	TRBJ1-4	.	CASSPQGTEKLFF	TGTGCCAGCTCACCACAGGGGACTGAAAAACTGTTTTTT
TRBV27	.	TRBJ2-7	few	CASSLLGLRPEQYF	TGTGCCAGCAGTTTATTGGGACTCCGCCCCGAGCAGTACTTC
TRBV6-6	TRBD2	TRBJ2-7	.	CASSSTWTSGYEQYF	TGTGCCAGCAGTTCGACCTGGACTAGCGGCTACGAGCAGTACTTC
TRBV25-1	.	TRBJ2-2	few	CASQKGRKNTGELFF	TGTGCCAGCCAAAAAGGCAGAAAGAACACCGGGGAGCTGTTTTTT
TRBV27	.	TRBJ1-1	.	CASSKGGNTEAFF	TGTGCCAGCAGTAAAGGGGGAAACACTGAAGCTTTCTTT
TRBV6-1	.	TRBJ2-1	.	CASMPPALTEQFF	TGTGCCAGCATGCCCCCCGCCTTGACAGAGCAGTTCTTC
TRBV6-5	.	TRBJ1-1	.	CASSTTGLAFF	TGTGCCAGCAGTACTACAGGGTTAGCTTTCTTT
TRBV27	.	TRBJ1-1	many	CASSLFVQGPTEAFF	TGTGCCAGCAGTTTGTTCGTGCAGGGGCCGACTGAAGCTTTCTTT
TRBV2	.	TRBJ1-1	.	CAIEFRSTEAFF	TGTGCCATCGAGTTCCGTTCCACTGAAGCTTTCTTT
TRBV18	TRBD1	TRBJ2-5	.	CASSLGDRSFKTQYF	TGTGCCAGCTCTCTGGGGGACAGATCGTTCAAGACCCAGTACTTC
TRBV7-9	TRBD1	TRBJ2-2	.	CASSLRTGKNTGELFF	TGTGCCAGCAGCTTACGGACAGGGAAGAACACCGGGGAGCTGTTTTTT
TRBV19	.	TRBJ1-1	.	CASSMQVYTEAFF	TGTGCCAGTAGTATGCAGGTGTACACTGAAGCTTTCTTT
TRBV27	.	TRBJ1-6	.	CASSLRGSNSPLHF	TGTGCCAGCAGTTTACGGGGGTCTAATTCACCCCTCCACTTT
TRBV5-1	TRBD1	TRBJ1-4	.	CASSPDRGVEKLFF	TGCGCCAGCAGCCCGGACAGGGGTGTTGAAAAACTGTTTTTT
TRBV11-2	.	TRBJ2-5	.	CASSLPRGRVTQYF	TGTGCCAGCAGCCTCCCCCGGGGACGAGTGACCCAGTACTTC
TRBV30	.	TRBJ2-2	.	CAWSFSTGELFF	TGTGCCTGGAGCTTTAGCACCGGGGAGCTGTTTTTT
TRBV30	.	TRBJ2-3	.	CAWSATGTDTQYF	TGTGCCTGGAGTGCGACTGGCACAGATACGCAGTATTTT
TRBV19	TRBD1	TRBJ1-5	few	CASSRTGTEQPQHF	TGTGCCAGTAGCCGGACAGGGACGGAACAGCCCCAGCATTTT
TRBV5-1	TRBD2	TRBJ2-7	.	CASSLVASGSSYEQYF	TGCGCCAGCAGCTTGGTAGCTAGCGGGAGCTCCTACGAGCAGTACTTC
TRBV7-2	.	TRBJ1-6	.	CASSQLQLSPLHF	TGTGCCAGCAGCCAGCTCCAATTGTCACCCCTCCACTTT
TRBV5-1	TRBD2	TRBJ2-5	.	CASSFGTSRETQYF	TGCGCCAGCAGCTTTGGGACTAGTCGAGAGACCCAGTACTTC